The 23 T cell receptor beta chains below all came from one sample that was sequenced in a study of blood T cell repertoires in COVID-19 (dated by TCRdb to about 2020). Receptor libraries were prepared by the immunoSEQ multiplex PCR assay. The table comes from immuneACCESS by way of TCRdb, which keeps in-frame sequences with V and J called. Part of the clones is missing from these tables; in studies checked, under half for an unresolved V gene and the rest for unknown reasons. For this sample the table gives about 470,000 clones, of which about nine tenths were detected only once. The ten largest clones take up around 0.64% of the sample. The sequencing sample was made of PBMCs or T cells enriched from blood (not recorded which). These receptor sequences come from a woman younger than 30 who had recovered from COVID-19.

This sequence joins TRBV6-6 and TRBJ2-2; tentatively, D is TRBD1 (6 bases). Looked up from germline, CDR1 is MNHNY and CDR2 is SVGAGI (reference sequence). The CDR3 extends over 16 amino acids. V lost 7 bases, J lost 4 bases, and 19 bases lay in between. Written as DNA, the CDR3 is TGTGCCAGCACCCTGACGGCCAGGGGTTCCACCGGGGAGCTGTTTTTT. Translated, it gives CASTLTARGSTGELFF.

Remarks on this clone: At one end, the junction sequence differs from germline, possibly due to a read error. The rearrangement uses TRBV27 and TRBJ1-2, with 7 bases fitting TRBD1. This CDR3 contains 15 residues. Germline V gene data show CDR1 as MNHEY and CDR2 as SMNVEV (reference sequence). The CDR3 coding sequence is TGTGCCAGCAGGTTATCCAGGGGGGCTAACTATGGCTACACCTTC. Protein: CASRLSRGANYGYTF.

The chain recombines TRBV10-3 with TRBJ1-1, with D unresolved. There are 14 residues in the CDR3. V lost 6 bases, J lost 4 bases, and 15 bases lay in between. Germline V CDR1 and CDR2: ENHRY, SYGVKD. CDR3 loop: CAISDIGPATEAFF. The CDR3 DNA sequence: TGTGCCATCAGCGATATTGGGCCCGCCACTGAAGCTTTCTTT.

This clone was found a few times. This chain joins TRBV7-8 and TRBJ1-2; the D is unclear. In germline, CDR1 is SGHVS, CDR2 FQNEAQ. Between the trimmed V and J ends, which lost 2 bases and 8 bases, there was a span of 12 bases. This CDR3 is 13 amino acids long. The CDR3 bases are TGTGCCAGCAGCTTATCCTTAGCGGGAGGCTACACCTTC. Amino acid sequence: CASSLSLAGGYTF. Together with reference TRBV7-8 and TRBJ1-2, the CDR3 gives the full variable domain: GAGVSQSPRYKVAKRGQDVALRCDPISGHVSLFWYQQALGQGPEFLTYFQNEAQLDKSGLPSDRFFAERPEGSVSTLKIQRTQQEDSAVYLCASSLSLAGGYTFGSGTRLTVV.

The chain combines TRBV25-1 with TRBJ1-1; maybe TRBD1 (6 bases). The CDR3 runs to 15 residues. The germline V gene has CDR1 MGHDK and CDR2 SYGVNS. Trimming left V 6 bases short and J 3 bases short, with 17 bases between. As DNA, the CDR3 is TGTGCCAGCAGGGCCTCCTTAGGGGGTTACACTGAAGCTTTCTTT. Translating it yields CASRASLGGYTEAFF. Full variable domain (remainder filled in from reference TRBV25-1 and TRBJ1-1): EADIYQTPRYLVIGTGKKITLECSQTMGHDKMYWYQQDPGMELHLIHYSYGVNSTEKGDLSSESTVSRIRTEHFPLTLESARPSHTSQYLCASRASLGGYTEAFFGQGTRLTVV.

The rearrangement joins TRBV11-2 to TRBJ2-3; D uncertain. Per the germline V gene, CDR1 is SGHAT and CDR2 is FQNNGV. The CDR3 length is 16 residues. The ends were cut back, 5 bases at V and 4 bases at J, with 19 bases in the middle. The CDR3 is CASSLQLSLSSDTQYF. CDR3 nucleotide sequence: TGTGCCAGCAGCCTACAGCTATCACTCAGTTCAGATACGCAGTATTTT.

Only one count was recorded for this clone. The CDR3 DNA reads TGTGCCAGCAGCTTGGAACAGGGGGGGACCCAGTACTTC. Protein sequence: CASSLEQGGTQYF. The rearrangement joins TRBV5-5 to TRBJ2-5; 8 bases are a match to TRBD1. Losses at the gene ends were 0 bases for V and 7 bases for J; bases not matched to a gene: 2. The V gene's germline CDR1 is SGHKS and CDR2 YYEKEE (reference sequence). The CDR3 length is 13 residues.

The chain combines TRBV5-8 with TRBJ1-1; D is unclear. The V end was cut by 4 bases, the J end by 7 bases, with 8 bases between. The CDR3 is made up of 11 amino acids. Germline lookup yields CDR1 SGHTS and CDR2 YDEGEE. The CDR3 DNA reads as TGTGCCAGCAGCCGAGTGGTTGAAGCTTTCTTT. Protein sequence: CASSRVVEAFF.

The gene calls are TRBV10-1 and TRBJ1-2; TRBD1 matches 9 bases. Germline CDR1 WNHNN, CDR2 SYGVQD (reference sequence). The junction had 7 bases not matched to a gene; V was cut back by 6 bases and J by 8 bases. The CDR3 has 13 amino acids. In DNA, the CDR3 is TGCGCCAGCAGCGCCGGACAGGGGAAGGGCTACACCTTC. It is translated as CASSAGQGKGYTF.

This clone appeared once. This sample includes further DNA sequences coding for the same CDR3. The gene calls are TRBV7-2 and TRBJ2-1; 11 bases match TRBD2. Germline V CDR1 and CDR2: SGHTA, FQGNSA. The CDR3 sequence is 16 residues long. Trimming took 1 base from V and 6 from J; bases not matched to a gene: 5. The CDR3 loop reads CASSLEGTSGGNEQFF. Written as DNA, the CDR3 is TGTGCCAGCAGCTTAGAGGGTACTAGCGGGGGCAATGAGCAGTTCTTC. Looking up the rest from reference TRBV7-2 and TRBJ2-1 gives the full variable domain: GAGVSQSPSNKVTEKGKDVELRCDPISGHTALYWYRQSLGQGLEFLIYFQGNSAPDKSGLPSDRFSAERTGGSVSTLTIQRTQQEDSAVYLCASSLEGTSGGNEQFFGPGTRLTVL.

This clone was detected a few times. This chain uses TRBV27 with TRBJ1-2, with 7 bases fitting TRBD1. The CDR3 runs to 16 residues. CDR1 is MNHEY and CDR2 is SMNVEV in the germline V gene (reference sequence). The ends lost 4 bases at V and 3 bases at J; junction bases unmatched: 11. The CDR3 coding sequence is TGTGCCAGCAGTTCCTTAGACAGGGAGTCTCACTATGGCTACACCTTC. Amino acids: CASSSLDRESHYGYTF.

The count of this clone is one. The V and J genes are TRBV3-1 (or the pseudogene TRBV3-2) and TRBJ1-4; TRBD1 agrees at 8 bases. V was clipped by 5 bases and J by 5 bases; unmatched bases: 4. Germline-derived CDR1 and CDR2 are LGHDT and YNNKEL (reference sequence). The CDR3 runs to 14 residues. The DNA of the CDR3 is TGTGCCAGCAGCGACGGGACAGGAAATGAAAAACTGTTTTTT. Amino acid sequence: CASSDGTGNEKLFF.

J is TRBJ1-2 and V is TRBV19; possibly TRBD1 for D (6 bases). Germline CDR1 reads LNHDA; CDR2 reads SQIVND (reference sequence). V dropped 7 bases and J dropped 3 bases, with 12 bases sitting between them. The CDR3 runs 13 residues. The CDR3: CASTGHTDYGYTF. Written as DNA, the CDR3 is TGTGCCAGTACGGGACACACTGACTATGGCTACACCTTC.

This clone was recorded only once. CDR3 sequence reads: CASSSGYSGNTIYF. CDR3 DNA: TGTGCCAGCAGTTCGGGGTACTCTGGAAACACCATATATTTT. The chain links TRBV28 to TRBJ1-3; D remains unclear. V lost 4 bases and J lost 0, with 7 bases in between. The CDR3 covers 14 residues. The germline V gene has CDR1 MDHEN and CDR2 SYDVKM.

The chain employs TRBV5-4 and TRBJ2-3, with D uncertain. The CDR3 runs to 17 residues. Looked up from germline, CDR1 is SGHNT and CDR2 is YYREEE (reference sequence). V was trimmed by 0 bases and J by 0 bases, leaving 14 bases between them. The CDR3 is CASSLGRALTSTDTQYF. Here the CDR3 DNA reads TGTGCCAGCAGCTTGGGGCGAGCGCTGACTAGCACAGATACGCAGTATTTT. The variable domain in full, completed from reference TRBV5-4 and TRBJ2-3, reads ETGVTQSPTHLIKTRGQQVTLRCSSQSGHNTVSWYQQALGQGPQFIFQYYREEENGRGNFPPRFSGLQFPNYSSELNVNALELDDSALYLCASSLGRALTSTDTQYFGPGTRLTVL.

The rearrangement links TRBV6-5 to TRBJ2-1, with D perhaps matching TRBD2 (5 bases). Per germline, CDR1 MNHEY and CDR2 SVGAGI. This CDR3 has 14 residues. V lost 6 bases and J lost 1, with 10 bases in between. The CDR3 DNA sequence: TGTGCCAGCAGGACTATGACTTCCTACAATGAGCAGTTCTTC. Amino acids: CASRTMTSYNEQFF.

This sequence joins TRBV6-5 and TRBJ1-2, with D perhaps TRBD1 (6 bases). V was clipped by 0 bases and J by 8 bases, with 13 bases between them. The CDR3 has 14 amino acids. Germline V gene data show CDR1 as MNHEY and CDR2 as SVGAGI. CDR3 DNA sequence: TGTGCCAGCAGTTACTCGAGACAGGACGACGGCTACACCTTC. This encodes CASSYSRQDDGYTF.

This chain links TRBV14 with TRBJ1-1; no reliable D call. The CDR3 has 13 amino acids. Germline assignment: CDR1 SGHDN and CDR2 FVKESK. Deletions cut 4 bases from V and 2 bases from J, with 8 bases between. CDR3 protein: CASSLSVNTEAFF. The CDR3 region has the DNA TGTGCCAGCAGCCTTTCAGTCAACACTGAAGCTTTCTTT.

The gene calls are TRBV11-3 and TRBJ2-1; 10 bases map to TRBD2. Per germline, CDR1 SGHNT and CDR2 YENEEA. V lost 5 bases and J lost 7; bases outside the gene matches: 8. This CDR3 comprises 15 residues. CDR3 sequence (DNA): TGTGCCAGCAGCCCCCAAGCGGGGGGGAGGAATGAGCAGTTCTTC. Translated, it gives CASSPQAGGRNEQFF.

The CDR3 nucleotides read TGTGCCAGCAGTCTACACGGGGAAAGGCATGGCTACACCTTC. Amino acid sequence: CASSLHGERHGYTF. V and J are TRBV6-2 or TRBV6-3 and TRBJ1-2; D is undetermined. Germline V gives CDR1 MNHEY, CDR2 SVGEGT. Trimming took 5 bases from V and 6 from J, leaving 16 bases between them. CDR3 size: 14 residues.

The V call is TRBV6-5, the J call TRBJ1-2, with D perhaps matching TRBD1 (5 bases). The CDR3 consists of 16 residues. Trimming removed 4 bases at V and 2 bases at J, with 17 bases between. Germline assignment: CDR1 MNHEY and CDR2 SVGAGI. Here the CDR3 reads CASSSTQAQGNYGYTF. The DNA of the CDR3 is TGTGCCAGCAGTTCTACGCAGGCCCAGGGAAACTATGGCTACACCTTC.

The chain joins TRBV11-3 to TRBJ1-2; D perhaps matches TRBD1 (6 bases). Germline assignment: CDR1 SGHNT and CDR2 YENEEA. V lost 0 bases and J 4 bases, leaving 15 bases between the germline ends. CDR3 length equals 16 residues. CDR3: CASSLDRPGDGYGYTF. CDR3 nucleotides: TGTGCCAGCAGCTTAGATCGTCCAGGGGACGGCTATGGCTACACCTTC.

V and J are TRBV5-1 and TRBJ2-3; TRBD2 matches 14 bases. This CDR3 is built from 16 residues. From germline, CDR1 is SGHRS and CDR2 YFSETQ. With V trimmed by 4 bases and J by 5 bases, 6 bases remained unmatched. In nucleotides, the CDR3 is TGCGCCAGCAGCCTCGGGACTAGCGGGGGTGGAGATACGCAGTATTTT. This codes for CASSLGTSGGGDTQYF.